These 8 T cell receptor beta chains were sequenced from one sample in a study of T cell responses to AZD1222 COVID-19 vaccine. Produced via immunoSEQ multiplex PCR; TCRdb's table is partial and in-frame only. The sample holds fewer than 150,000 clones, about 91% seen once. The material was peripheral blood, obtained 28 days after the second AZD1222 dose. Receptor source: an adult who received the AZD1222 COVID-19 vaccine.

V gene TRBV15 combines with J gene TRBJ2-3; 10 nucleotides align to TRBD2. CDR3 length: 14 residues. Unmatched junction bases numbered 5, after V lost 8 bases and J lost 3 bases. Per germline, CDR1 LNHNV and CDR2 YYDKDF (reference sequence). The CDR3 region is CATSSGGETDTQYF. For the CDR3, the DNA is TGTGCCACCTCAAGCGGGGGGGAGACAGATACGCAGTATTTT. The full variable domain, its missing parts supplied by reference TRBV15 and TRBJ2-3, is DAMVIQNPRYQVTQFGKPVTLSCSQTLNHNVMYWYQQKSSQAPKLLFHYYDKDFNNEADTPDNFQSRRPNTSFCFLDIRSPGLGDTAMYLCATSSGGETDTQYFGPGTRLTVL.

A single count supports this clone. The chain recombines TRBV5-1 with TRBJ1-2; D is uncertain. The CDR3 spans 13 residues. The ends were cut back, 3 bases at V and 7 bases at J, with 13 bases in the middle. The germline V gene encodes CDR1 SGHRS and CDR2 YFSETQ. CDR3 sequence reads: CASSSTSHGGYTF. CDR3 nucleotides: TGCGCCAGCAGCTCAACGTCCCATGGTGGCTACACCTTC.

This clone was recorded a few times. V gene TRBV19 combines with J gene TRBJ2-2, with no clear D. V gave up 3 bases and J gave up 6 bases, with 26 bases separating them. CDR1 is LNHDA and CDR2 is SQIVND in the germline V gene (reference sequence). The CDR3 has 19 amino acids. CDR3 sequence (DNA): TGTGCCAGTAGTATCTACCCTCCCCTCGGGCAGTTAAGCGCCGGGGAGCTGTTTTTT. As protein: CASSIYPPLGQLSAGELFF.

The chain employs TRBV7-2 and TRBJ2-3; the match to TRBD2 covers 14 bases. V was clipped by 2 bases and J by 3 bases; unmatched bases: 7. This CDR3 spans 18 amino acids. CDR1 SGHTA and CDR2 FQGNSA come from the germline V gene. CDR3 bases: TGTGCCAGCAGCTTACACGGACTAGCGGGGGGAGTAACAGATACGCAGTATTTT. Its translation: CASSLHGLAGGVTDTQYF.

The DNA of the CDR3 is TGTGCCAGCAGTTCGATGGAGTATAGCAATCAGCCCCAGCATTTT. Translation: CASSSMEYSNQPQHF. The chain couples TRBV27 to TRBJ1-5, with D unclear. The length of the CDR3 is 15 residues. Germline CDR1 and CDR2: MNHEY and SMNVEV (reference sequence). V lost 4 bases to trimming and J lost 0 bases, with 10 bases between them.

The V gene is TRBV6-5, the J gene TRBJ2-7, with D perhaps matching TRBD1 (5 bases). Germline CDR1 is MNHEY and CDR2 is SVGAGI. Trimming cost V 6 bases and J 5 bases, with 14 bases left between them. The CDR3 sequence is 13 residues long. The CDR3 protein is CASSSSGAHEQYF. CDR3 nucleotide sequence: TGTGCCAGCAGCAGCTCTGGGGCCCACGAGCAGTACTTC.

Points on this clone: The same CDR3 is also encoded by other DNA sequences in this sample. The genes are TRBV12-3 or TRBV12-4 and TRBJ2-3; D gene uncertain. The V gene lost 5 bases and the J gene lost 2 bases, with 2 bases spanning the gap. CDR3 length: 11 residues. The CDR3 is CASSLTDTQYF. The CDR3 DNA sequence: TGTGCCAGCAGTCTCACAGATACGCAGTATTTT.

V usage is TRBV7-9 and J usage is TRBJ1-2; unclear D gene. The V end was cut by 2 bases, the J end by 4 bases, with 14 bases between. Looked up from germline, CDR1 is SEHNR and CDR2 is FQNEAQ (reference sequence). The CDR3 has 15 amino acids. CDR3 sequence: CASSLYASGIYGYTF. CDR3 nucleotide sequence: TGTGCCAGCAGCTTATACGCTTCTGGGATCTATGGCTACACCTTC.